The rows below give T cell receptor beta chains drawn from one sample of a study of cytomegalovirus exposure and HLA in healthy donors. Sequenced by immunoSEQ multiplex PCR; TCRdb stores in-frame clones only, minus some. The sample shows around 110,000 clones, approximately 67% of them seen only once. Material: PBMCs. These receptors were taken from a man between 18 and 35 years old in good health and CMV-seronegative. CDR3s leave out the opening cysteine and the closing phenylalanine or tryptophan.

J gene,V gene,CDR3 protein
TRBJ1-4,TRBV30,AWRPRGSGRVEKLF
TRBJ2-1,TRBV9,ASSAQGTGKDEQF
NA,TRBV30,AWSLGTSGSYEQY
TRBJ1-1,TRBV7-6,ASSLGEGRAEAF
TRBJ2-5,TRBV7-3,ASSPGPKETQY
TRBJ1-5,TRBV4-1,ASRLVPGNQPQH
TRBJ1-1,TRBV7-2,ASSARSNTEAF
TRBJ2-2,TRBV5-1,ASSLAGTYTGELF
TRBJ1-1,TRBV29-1,STRLGGRVTEAF
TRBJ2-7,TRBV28,ASLATMGAGPSYEQY
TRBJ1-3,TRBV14,ASSPRAAISGNTIY
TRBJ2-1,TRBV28,ASSLLAGAYNEQF
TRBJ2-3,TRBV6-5,ASSGGVADTQY
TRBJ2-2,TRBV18,ASSPIGTSGTGELF
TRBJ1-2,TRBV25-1,ASSAQDSGVSGYT
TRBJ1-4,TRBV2,ARSEGVGIGTEKLF
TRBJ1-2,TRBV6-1,ASSERQIGGYT
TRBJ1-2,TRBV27,ASSFSRVGGYT
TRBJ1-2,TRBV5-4,ASSLYTANYGYT
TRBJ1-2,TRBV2,ASTMGGYT
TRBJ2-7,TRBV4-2,ASSQWDRTYEQY
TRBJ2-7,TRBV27,ASTGGLAGREQY
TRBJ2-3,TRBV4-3,ASSQKDRAGDTQY
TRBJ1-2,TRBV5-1,ASSFSSRDRARGYGYT
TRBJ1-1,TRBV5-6,ASSLTGGTFMNTEAF
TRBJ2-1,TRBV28,ASSPRGLGLDEDEQF
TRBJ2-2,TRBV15,ATSRGPLAGELF
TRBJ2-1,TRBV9,ASSVLGSGSYNEQF
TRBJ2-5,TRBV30,AWRQLSGTHQETQY
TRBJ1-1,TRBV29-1,SVEGRLNTEAF
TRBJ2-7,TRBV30,AWSQTGAREQY
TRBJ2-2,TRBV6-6,ASYPAGGSTGELF
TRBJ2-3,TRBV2,ASGTGGSTDTQY
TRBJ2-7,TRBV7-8,ASSLAHEQSYEQY
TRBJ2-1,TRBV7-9,ASSKGGPVSNEQF
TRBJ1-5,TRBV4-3,ASSLLIGQPQH
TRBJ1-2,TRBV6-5,ASKEARAGGYT
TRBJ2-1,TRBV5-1,ASSPGLLVGRDLKNEQF